This T cell receptor (beta chain) was sequenced during a study of T cells in Graves' hyperthyroidism and ophthalmopathy. Diagnoses rested on clinical symptoms, serum thyroxine and TRAb, thyroid ultrasound and orbital computed tomography. Authors of the study amplified TCR beta CDR3 regions from RNA transcripts. HTBI primers were employed in a first-round RT-PCR of the TCR CDR3. TCRdb itself ran the multiplex PCR reads through MiXCR, one entry per CDR3 protein. Among 450,000 to 700,000 distinct CDR3 sequences listed, about 43% were seen once. The CDR3 spans 13 residues. Germline V lookup: CDR1 SGHAT, CDR2 FQNNGV. Deletions cut 5 bases from V and 7 bases from J, with 12 bases between. This clonotype appeared many times. As yet, its antigen is unknown. Whole-study findings and limits: The majority of expanded thyroid clonotypes above 0.001 also appeared in blood. Model predictions of ophthalmopathy came a median approximately 6.2 months before onset.

The TCR was taken from an adult woman with Graves' disease, either hyperthyroidism or ophthalmopathy (not recorded which). This chain links TRBV11-2 with TRBJ1-5; unclear D gene. The sequencing input was peripheral blood or thyroid tissue (not recorded which). The CDR3, as DNA: TGTGCCAGCAGCCCCTCGGATGGGCAGCCCCAGCATTTT. Residues: CASSPSDGQPQHF.